The source of this T cell receptor beta chain is a study of blood T cell repertoires in COVID-19. Germline V gene sequence: CDR1 KGHDR, CDR2 SFDVKD. V trimming: 0 bases; J trimming: 9 bases; junction bases outside the gene matches: 7. This CDR3 has 16 residues. Participants came from 24 US areas, aged roughly 18 to 95 years. Profiled with immunoSEQ multiplex PCR; TCRdb holds only in-frame clones, not every one. This table has about 210,000 clones, around nine tenths appearing once. The TCR comes from a man aged 25 to 40 in a cohort exposed to, infected with or recovered from COVID-19 (not recorded which). The rearrangement uses TRBV24-1 and TRBJ2-1; 10 bases fit TRBD2. The sequenced material came from PBMCs or T cells enriched from blood (not recorded which). The chain's CDR3 is CATSDLQSGRAGEQFF. CDR3 DNA sequence: TGTGCCACCAGTGATTTGCAGAGCGGGAGGGCCGGTGAGCAGTTCTTC.